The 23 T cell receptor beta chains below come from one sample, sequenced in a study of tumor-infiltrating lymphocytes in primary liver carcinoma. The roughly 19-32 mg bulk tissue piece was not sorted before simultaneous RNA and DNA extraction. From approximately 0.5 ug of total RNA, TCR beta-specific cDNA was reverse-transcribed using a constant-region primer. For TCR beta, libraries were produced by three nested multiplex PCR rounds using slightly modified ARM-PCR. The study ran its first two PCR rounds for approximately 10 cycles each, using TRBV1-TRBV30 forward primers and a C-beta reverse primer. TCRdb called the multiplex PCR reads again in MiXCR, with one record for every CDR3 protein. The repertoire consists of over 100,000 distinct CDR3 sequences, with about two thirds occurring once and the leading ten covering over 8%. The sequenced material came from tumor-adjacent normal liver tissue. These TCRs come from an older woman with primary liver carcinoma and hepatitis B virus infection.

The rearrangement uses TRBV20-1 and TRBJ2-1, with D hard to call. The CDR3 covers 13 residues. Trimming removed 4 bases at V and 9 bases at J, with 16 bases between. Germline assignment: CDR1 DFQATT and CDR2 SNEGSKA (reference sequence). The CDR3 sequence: CSAMRWLYGEQFF. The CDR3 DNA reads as TGCAGTGCTATGCGGTGGTTATACGGTGAGCAGTTCTTC.

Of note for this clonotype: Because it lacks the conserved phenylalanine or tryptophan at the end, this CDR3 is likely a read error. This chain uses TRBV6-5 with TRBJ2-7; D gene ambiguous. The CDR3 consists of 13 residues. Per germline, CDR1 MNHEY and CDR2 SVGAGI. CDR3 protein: CASSYSLGYEQYL. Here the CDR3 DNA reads TGTGCCAGCAGCTACTCGTTGGGTTACGAGCAGTACCTC.

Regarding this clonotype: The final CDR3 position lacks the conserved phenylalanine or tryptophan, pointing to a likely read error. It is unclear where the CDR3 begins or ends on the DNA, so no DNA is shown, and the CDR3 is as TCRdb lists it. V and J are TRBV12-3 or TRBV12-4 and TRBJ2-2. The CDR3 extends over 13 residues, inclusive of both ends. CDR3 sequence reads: CASSLEMGGERFI.

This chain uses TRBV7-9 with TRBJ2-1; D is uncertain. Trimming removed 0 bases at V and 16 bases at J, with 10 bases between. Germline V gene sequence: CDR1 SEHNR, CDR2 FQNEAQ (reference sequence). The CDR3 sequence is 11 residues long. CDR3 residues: CASSLANELFF. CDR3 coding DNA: TGTGCCAGCAGCTTAGCGAATGAGCTATTCTTC.

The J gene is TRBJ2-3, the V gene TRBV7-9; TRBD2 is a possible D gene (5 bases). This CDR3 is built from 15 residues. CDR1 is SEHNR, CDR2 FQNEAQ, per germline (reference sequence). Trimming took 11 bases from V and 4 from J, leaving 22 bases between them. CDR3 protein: CASAASRRRPDTQYF. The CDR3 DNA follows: TGTGCCTCAGCTGCGAGCAGGAGGCGGCCAGATACGCAGTATTTT.

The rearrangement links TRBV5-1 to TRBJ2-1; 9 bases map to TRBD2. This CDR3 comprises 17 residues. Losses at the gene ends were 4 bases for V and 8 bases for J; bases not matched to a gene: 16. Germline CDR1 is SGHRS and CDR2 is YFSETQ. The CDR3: CASSLKQAGGVVDEQFF. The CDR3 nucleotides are TGCGCCAGCAGCCTAAAACAAGCGGGAGGAGTAGTGGATGAGCAGTTCTTC. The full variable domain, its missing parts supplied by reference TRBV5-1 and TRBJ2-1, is KAGVTQTPRYLIKTRGQQVTLSCSPISGHRSVSWYQQTPGQGLQFLFEYFSETQRNKGNFPGRFSGRQFSNSRSEMNVSTLELGDSALYLCASSLKQAGGVVDEQFFGPGTRLTVL.

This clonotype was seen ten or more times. The CDR3 sequence is CASGQGGNQPQHF. CDR3 coding DNA: TGTGCCAGCGGACAGGGAGGCAATCAGCCCCAGCATTTT. This chain uses TRBV12-3 or TRBV12-4 with TRBJ1-5; TRBD1 matches 8 bases. V lost 8 bases to trimming and J lost 2 bases; unmatched junction nucleotides: 2. This CDR3 region has 13 residues.

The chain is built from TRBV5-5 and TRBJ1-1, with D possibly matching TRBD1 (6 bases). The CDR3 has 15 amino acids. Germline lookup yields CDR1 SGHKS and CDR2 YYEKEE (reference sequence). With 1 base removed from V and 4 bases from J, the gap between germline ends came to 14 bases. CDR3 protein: CASSLRGQPSTEAFF. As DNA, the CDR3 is TGTGCCAGCAGCTTGAGAGGACAGCCGAGCACTGAAGCTTTCTTT.

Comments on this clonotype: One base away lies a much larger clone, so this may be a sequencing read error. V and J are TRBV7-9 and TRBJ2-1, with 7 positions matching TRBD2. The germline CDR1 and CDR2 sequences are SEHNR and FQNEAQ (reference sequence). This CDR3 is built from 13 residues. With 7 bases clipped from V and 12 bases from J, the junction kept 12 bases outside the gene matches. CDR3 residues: CASNQLGGNGQFF. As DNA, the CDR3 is TGTGCCAGCAACCAGCTGGGGGGGAACGGGCAGTTCTTC.

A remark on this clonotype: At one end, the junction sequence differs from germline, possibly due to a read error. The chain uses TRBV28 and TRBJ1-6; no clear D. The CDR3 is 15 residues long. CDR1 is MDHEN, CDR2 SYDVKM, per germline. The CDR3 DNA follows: TGTGCCAGCAGTCTCCAACAGCGGATTAATCCACCCCCCCACTTT. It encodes CASSLQQRINPPPHF.

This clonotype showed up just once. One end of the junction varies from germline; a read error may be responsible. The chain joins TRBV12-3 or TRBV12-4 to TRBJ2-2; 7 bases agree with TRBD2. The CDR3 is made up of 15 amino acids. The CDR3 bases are TGTTCCAGCAGCCTGAGGACAAGCGGGGTGGGGGAGCTGTTTTTT. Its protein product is CSSSLRTSGVGELFF.

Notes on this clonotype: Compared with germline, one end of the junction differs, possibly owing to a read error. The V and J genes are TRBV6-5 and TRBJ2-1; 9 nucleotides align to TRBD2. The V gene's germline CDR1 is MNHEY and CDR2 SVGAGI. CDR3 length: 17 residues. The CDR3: CASDGSGRGSSYNEQFF. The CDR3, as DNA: TGTGCCAGCGATGGTAGCGGGAGAGGAAGCTCCTACAATGAGCAATTCTTC.

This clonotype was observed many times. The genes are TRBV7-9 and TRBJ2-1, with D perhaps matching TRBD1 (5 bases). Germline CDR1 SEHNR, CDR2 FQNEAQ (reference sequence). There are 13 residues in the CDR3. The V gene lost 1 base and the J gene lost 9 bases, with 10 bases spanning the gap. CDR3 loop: CASSLVRQSEQFF. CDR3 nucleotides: TGTGCCAGCAGCTTAGTCCGACAGAGTGAGCAGTTCTTC.

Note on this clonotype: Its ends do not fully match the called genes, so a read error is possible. CDR3 protein: CASSPATAAICF. Here the CDR3 DNA reads TGTGCCAGCAGCCCAGCTACAGCGGCTATATGCTTC. The chain combines TRBV11-3 with TRBJ1-2; no clear D gene. Germline V gene lookup returns CDR1 SGHNT and CDR2 YENEEA. The length of the CDR3 is 12 residues. Variable domain in full (rest from reference TRBV11-3 and TRBJ1-2): EAGVVQSPRYKIIEKKQPVAFWCNPISGHNTLYWYLQNLGQGPELLIRYENEEAVDDSQLPKDRFSAERLKGVDSTLKIQPAELGDSAVYLCASSPATAAICFGSGTRLTVV.

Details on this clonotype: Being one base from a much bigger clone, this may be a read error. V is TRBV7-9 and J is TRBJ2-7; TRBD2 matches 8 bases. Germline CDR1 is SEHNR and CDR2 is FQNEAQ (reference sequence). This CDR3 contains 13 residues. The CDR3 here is CASSSGLAYGQYF. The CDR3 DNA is TGTGCCAGCAGCTCTGGACTAGCCTACGGGCAGTACTTC.

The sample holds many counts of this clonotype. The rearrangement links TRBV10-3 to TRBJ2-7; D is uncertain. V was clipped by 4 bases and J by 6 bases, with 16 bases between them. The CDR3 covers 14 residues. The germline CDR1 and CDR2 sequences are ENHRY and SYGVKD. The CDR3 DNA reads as TGTGCCATCAGTGCGGAAAGGGTGTTCCTCGAGCAGTACTTC. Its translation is CAISAERVFLEQYF.

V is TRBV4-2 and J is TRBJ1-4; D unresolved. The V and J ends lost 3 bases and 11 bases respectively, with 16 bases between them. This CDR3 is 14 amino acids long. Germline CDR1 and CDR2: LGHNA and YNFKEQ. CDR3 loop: CASSQRERGDKLFF. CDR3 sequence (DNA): TGTGCCAGCAGCCAGAGGGAGCGAGGTGACAAACTGTTTTTT.

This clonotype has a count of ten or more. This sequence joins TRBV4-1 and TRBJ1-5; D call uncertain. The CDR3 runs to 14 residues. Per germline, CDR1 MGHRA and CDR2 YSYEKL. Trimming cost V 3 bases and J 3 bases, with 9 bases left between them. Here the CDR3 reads CASSHQENNQPQHF. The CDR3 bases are TGCGCCAGCAGCCACCAAGAGAACAATCAGCCCCAGCATTTT.

The CDR3 region is CSVGTPCEQYF. The CDR3 DNA follows: TGCAGCGTCGGGACTCCGTGCGAGCAGTACTTC. This chain connects TRBV29-1 to TRBJ2-7, with D tentatively TRBD2 (6 bases). CDR3 length equals 11 residues. Germline V CDR1 and CDR2: SQVTM, ANQGSEA. The germline V and J ends were trimmed by 6 bases and 6 bases, with 12 bases remaining between them.

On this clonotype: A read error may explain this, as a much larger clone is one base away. The CDR3 region has the DNA TGTACCAGCAGCGGAACGACCCTAAGGGACACCGGGGAGCTGTTTTTT. This translates into CTSSGTTLRDTGELFF. The chain carries TRBV5-5 and TRBJ2-2; a weak D match, TRBD2 (5 bases). This CDR3 has 16 residues. The V gene's germline CDR1 is SGHKS and CDR2 YYEKEE (reference sequence).

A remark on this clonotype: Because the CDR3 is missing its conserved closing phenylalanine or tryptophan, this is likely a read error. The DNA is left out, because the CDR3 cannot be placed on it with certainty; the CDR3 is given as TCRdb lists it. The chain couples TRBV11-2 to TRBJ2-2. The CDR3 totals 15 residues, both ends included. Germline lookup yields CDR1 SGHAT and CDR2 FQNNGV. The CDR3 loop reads CANSSLRSGIGELLC.

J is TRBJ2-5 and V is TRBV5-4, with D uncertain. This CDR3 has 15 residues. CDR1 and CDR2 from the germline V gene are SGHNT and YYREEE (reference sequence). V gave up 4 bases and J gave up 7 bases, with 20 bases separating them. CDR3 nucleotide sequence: TGTGCCAGCAGCAGCCACACAGAGTTTGGTGGGACCCAGTACTTC. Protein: CASSSHTEFGGTQYF.

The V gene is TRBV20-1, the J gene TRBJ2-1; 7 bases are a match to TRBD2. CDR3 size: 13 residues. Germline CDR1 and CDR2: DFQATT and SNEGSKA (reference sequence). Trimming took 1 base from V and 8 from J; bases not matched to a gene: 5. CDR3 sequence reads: CSARGTRGDEQFF. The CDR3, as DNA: TGCAGTGCTAGAGGGACTAGAGGGGATGAGCAGTTCTTC.